This T cell receptor (beta chain) was captured by sequencing in a study of patients and donors after allogeneic stem cell transplantation. The CDR3 runs to 13 residues. Trimming stripped 0 bases from V and 7 bases from J, with 9 bases between. Germline loops: CDR1 DFQATT, CDR2 SNEGSKA (reference sequence). TCRdb redid the calling of the RT-PCR reads with MiXCR, one entry per CDR3 protein. Here the sample spans 400,000 to 450,000 distinct CDR3 sequences, around 16% being singletons. The rearrangement links TRBV20-1 to TRBJ2-2; no firm D call. Material for sequencing was blood, either unsorted or a sorted T cell fraction (not recorded which). The sequence was obtained from a human donor who was either an allogeneic HSCT recipient or a stem cell or donor lymphocyte infusion donor (not recorded which). It is not recorded whose cells these are; they may come from a transplant donor. CDR3 nucleotides: TGCAGTGCTAGAGAGAACCGAGGCGGGGAGCTGTTTTTT. Protein: CSARENRGGELFF.